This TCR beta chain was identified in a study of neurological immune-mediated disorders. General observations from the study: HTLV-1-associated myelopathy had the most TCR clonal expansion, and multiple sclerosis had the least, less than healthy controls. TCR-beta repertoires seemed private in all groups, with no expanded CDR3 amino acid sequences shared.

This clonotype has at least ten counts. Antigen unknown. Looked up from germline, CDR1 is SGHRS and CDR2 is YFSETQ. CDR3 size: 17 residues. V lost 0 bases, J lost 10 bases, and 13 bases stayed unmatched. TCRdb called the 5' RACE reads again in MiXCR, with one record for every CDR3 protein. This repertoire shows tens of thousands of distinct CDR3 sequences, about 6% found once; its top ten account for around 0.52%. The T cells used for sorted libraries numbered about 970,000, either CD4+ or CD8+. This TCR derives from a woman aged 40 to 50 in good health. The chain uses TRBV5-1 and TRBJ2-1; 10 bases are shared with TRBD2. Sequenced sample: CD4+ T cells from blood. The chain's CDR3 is CASSLAASGSIPLEQFF. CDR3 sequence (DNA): TGCGCCAGCAGCTTGGCGGCTAGCGGGAGTATCCCCCTCGAGCAGTTCTTC. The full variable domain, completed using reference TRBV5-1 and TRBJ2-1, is KAGVTQTPRYLIKTRGQQVTLSCSPISGHRSVSWYQQTPGQGLQFLFEYFSETQRNKGNFPGRFSGRQFSNSRSEMNVSTLELGDSALYLCASSLAASGSIPLEQFFGPGTRLTVL.